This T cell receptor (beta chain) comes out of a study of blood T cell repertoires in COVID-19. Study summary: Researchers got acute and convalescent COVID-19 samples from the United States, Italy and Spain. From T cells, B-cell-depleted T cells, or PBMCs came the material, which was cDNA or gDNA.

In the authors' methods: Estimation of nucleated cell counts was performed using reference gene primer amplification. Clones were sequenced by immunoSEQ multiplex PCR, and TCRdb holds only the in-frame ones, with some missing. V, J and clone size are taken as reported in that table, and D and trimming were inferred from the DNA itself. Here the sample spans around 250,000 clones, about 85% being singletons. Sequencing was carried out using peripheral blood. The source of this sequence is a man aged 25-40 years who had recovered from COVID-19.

The DNA of the CDR3 is TGTGCCAGCAGCTTAGACGCGGGGGACTATGGCTACACCTTC. Translating gives CASSLDAGDYGYTF. This rearrangement joins TRBV11-1 to TRBJ1-2; possibly TRBD1 for D (5 bases). Germline values: CDR1 SGHAT, CDR2 FQDESV (reference sequence). The V end was cut by 1 base, the J end by 3 bases, with 9 bases between. The CDR3 is 14 amino acids.